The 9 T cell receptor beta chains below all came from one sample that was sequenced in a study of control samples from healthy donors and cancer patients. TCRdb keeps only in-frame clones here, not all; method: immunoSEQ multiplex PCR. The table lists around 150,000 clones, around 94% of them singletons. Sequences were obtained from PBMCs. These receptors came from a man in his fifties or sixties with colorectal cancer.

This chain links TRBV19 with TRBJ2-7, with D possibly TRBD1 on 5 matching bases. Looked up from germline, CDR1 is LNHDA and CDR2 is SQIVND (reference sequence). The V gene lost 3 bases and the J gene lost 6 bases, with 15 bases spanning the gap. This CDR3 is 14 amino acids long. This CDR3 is CASSIPGYYPEQYF. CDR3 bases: TGTGCCAGTAGTATTCCAGGGTATTATCCCGAGCAGTACTTC. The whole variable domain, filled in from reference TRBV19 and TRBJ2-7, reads DGGITQSPKYLFRKEGQNVTLSCEQNLNHDAMYWYRQDPGQGLRLIYYSQIVNDFQKGDIAEGYSVSREKKESFPLTVTSAQKNPTAFYLCASSIPGYYPEQYFGPGTRLTVT.

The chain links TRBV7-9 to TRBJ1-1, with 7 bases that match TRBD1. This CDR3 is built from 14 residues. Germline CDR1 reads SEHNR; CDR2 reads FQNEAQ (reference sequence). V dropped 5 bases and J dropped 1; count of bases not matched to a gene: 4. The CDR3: CASSRGQTNTEAFF. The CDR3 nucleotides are TGTGCCAGCAGCCGGGGACAGACGAACACTGAAGCTTTCTTT.

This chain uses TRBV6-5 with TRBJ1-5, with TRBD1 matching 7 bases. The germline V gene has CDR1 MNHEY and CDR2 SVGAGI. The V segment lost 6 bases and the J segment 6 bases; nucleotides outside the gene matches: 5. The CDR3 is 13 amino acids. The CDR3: CASSRQGGQPQHF. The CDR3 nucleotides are TGTGCCAGCAGCCGACAGGGCGGTCAGCCCCAGCATTTT.

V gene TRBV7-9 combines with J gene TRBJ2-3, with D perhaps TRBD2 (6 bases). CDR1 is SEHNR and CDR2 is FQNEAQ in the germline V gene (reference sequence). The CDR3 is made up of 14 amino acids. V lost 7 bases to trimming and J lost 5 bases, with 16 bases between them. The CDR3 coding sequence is TGTGCCAGCACCGGGACTGTTGCGGGAGATACGCAGTATTTT. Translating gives CASTGTVAGDTQYF.

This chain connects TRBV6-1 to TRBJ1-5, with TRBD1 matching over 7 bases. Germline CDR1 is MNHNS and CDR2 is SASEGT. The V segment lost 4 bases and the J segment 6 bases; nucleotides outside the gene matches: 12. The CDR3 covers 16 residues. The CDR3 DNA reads TGTGCCAGCAGTGGGACAGGAGACCCCACTTTTCAGCCCCAGCATTTT. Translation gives CASSGTGDPTFQPQHF.

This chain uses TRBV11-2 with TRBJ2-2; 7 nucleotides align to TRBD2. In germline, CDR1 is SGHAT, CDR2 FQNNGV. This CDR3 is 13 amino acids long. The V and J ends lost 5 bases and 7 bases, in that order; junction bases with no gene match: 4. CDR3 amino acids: CASSRREGGELFF. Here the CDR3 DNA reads TGTGCCAGCAGCCGCAGGGAGGGCGGGGAGCTGTTTTTT.

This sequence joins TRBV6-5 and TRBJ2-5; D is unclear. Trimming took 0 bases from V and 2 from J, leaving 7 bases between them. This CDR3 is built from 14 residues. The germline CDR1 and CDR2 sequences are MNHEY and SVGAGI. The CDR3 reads CASSYSGWQETQYF. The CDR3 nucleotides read TGTGCCAGCAGTTACTCAGGCTGGCAAGAGACCCAGTACTTC.

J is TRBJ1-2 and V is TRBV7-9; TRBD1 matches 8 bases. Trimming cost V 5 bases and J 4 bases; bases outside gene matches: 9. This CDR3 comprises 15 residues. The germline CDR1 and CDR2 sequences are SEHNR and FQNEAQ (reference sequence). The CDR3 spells CASSHHDRGLYGYTF. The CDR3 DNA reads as TGTGCCAGCAGCCACCATGACAGGGGCCTCTATGGCTACACCTTC.

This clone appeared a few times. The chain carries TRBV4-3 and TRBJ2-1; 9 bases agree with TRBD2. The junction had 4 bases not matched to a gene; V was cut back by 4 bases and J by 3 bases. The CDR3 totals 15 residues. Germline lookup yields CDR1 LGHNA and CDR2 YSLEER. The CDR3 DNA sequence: TGCGCCAGCAGCCCGACTAGCGGTCTCTACAATGAGCAGTTCTTC. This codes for CASSPTSGLYNEQFF.